These 24 T cell receptor beta chains came from one sample sequenced in a study of T cells after yellow fever vaccination. Each CDR3 protein gets one entry after TCRdb re-called the 5' RACE reads with MiXCR. The sample holds 310,000 or so distinct CDR3 sequences, 3% to 4.5% seen once. The input for sequencing was PBMCs, taken on the day of the yellow fever booster vaccination. These receptors all stem from a man aged 18 to 30 who received the YFV17D yellow fever vaccine.

Here the CDR3 DNA reads TGCGCCAGCAGTGACGGGACAGGGTCCTACAATGAGCAGTTCTTC. Its protein product is CASSDGTGSYNEQFF. This rearrangement joins TRBV10-1 to TRBJ2-1; 9 positions match TRBD1. The CDR3 is made up of 15 amino acids. Germline lookup yields CDR1 WNHNN and CDR2 SYGVQD (reference sequence). The trim removed 3 bases at V and 1 base at J, leaving 1 base unmatched.

V usage is TRBV18 and J usage is TRBJ2-7, with TRBD1 matching over 9 bases. The CDR3 has 14 amino acids. V dropped 8 bases and J dropped 2; count of bases not matched to a gene: 7. Germline V gives CDR1 KGHSH, CDR2 LQKENI. This CDR3 is CASTGTGITYEQYF. CDR3 DNA: TGTGCCAGCACCGGGACAGGGATTACCTACGAGCAGTACTTC.

The sample holds many counts of this clonotype. The rearrangement uses TRBV7-2 and TRBJ2-1; 9 bases fit TRBD1. This CDR3 contains 16 residues. Germline V gene sequence: CDR1 SGHTA, CDR2 FQGNSA. The J segment lost 3 bases and the V segment lost 5 bases, leaving 8 bases of the junction unmatched. The CDR3 DNA reads as TGTGCCAGCAGCGACCTAGGGACAGGGTACTACAATGAGCAGTTCTTC. Residues: CASSDLGTGYYNEQFF. The full variable domain, its missing parts supplied by reference TRBV7-2 and TRBJ2-1, is GAGVSQSPSNKVTEKGKDVELRCDPISGHTALYWYRQSLGQGLEFLIYFQGNSAPDKSGLPSDRFSAERTGGSVSTLTIQRTQQEDSAVYLCASSDLGTGYYNEQFFGPGTRLTVL.

The sample holds many counts of this clonotype. The chain couples TRBV7-9 to TRBJ2-3, with D possibly matching TRBD1 (5 bases). This CDR3 has 15 residues. Looked up from germline, CDR1 is SEHNR and CDR2 is FQNEAQ (reference sequence). V lost 0 bases to trimming and J lost 1 base, with 8 bases between them. CDR3 nucleotides: TGTGCCAGCAGCTTAGCGCAGGGCGGCACAGATACGCAGTATTTT. It yields the protein CASSLAQGGTDTQYF.

The sample holds many counts of this clonotype. V and J are TRBV7-2 and TRBJ2-5; D remains ambiguous. Trimming cost V 7 bases and J 1 base, with 10 bases left between them. Per the germline V gene, CDR1 is SGHTA and CDR2 is FQGNSA. The CDR3 loop spans 13 amino acids. The CDR3, as DNA: TGTGCCAGCACCCCCGGGCGCCAAGAGACCCAGTACTTC. This sequence encodes CASTPGRQETQYF.

The rearrangement links TRBV5-1 to TRBJ2-5; tentatively, D is TRBD2 (5 bases). Germline CDR1 SGHRS, CDR2 YFSETQ. The CDR3 is 16 residues long. V lost 0 bases and J lost 5, with 17 bases in between. CDR3 amino acids: CASSLGVEGRGETQYF. CDR3 in DNA: TGCGCCAGCAGCTTGGGGGTGGAAGGTCGCGGGGAGACCCAGTACTTC.

This clonotype was seen more than once but under ten times. V is TRBV6-5 and J is TRBJ2-7; D remains unclear. The CDR3 length is 14 residues. The germline V and J ends were trimmed by 5 bases and 2 bases, with 13 bases remaining between them. Germline V lookup: CDR1 MNHEY, CDR2 SVGAGI. The CDR3 region has the DNA TGTGCCAGCAGTACCCGGACGCGCCCCTACGAGCAGTACTTC. Its protein is CASSTRTRPYEQYF.

This clonotype was found a few times. V and J are TRBV20-1 and TRBJ2-3; 12 nucleotides align to TRBD2. V trimming: 0 bases; J trimming: 4 bases; junction bases outside the gene matches: 2. Germline CDR1 reads DFQATT; CDR2 reads SNEGSKA (reference sequence). This CDR3 has 15 residues. CDR3 coding DNA: TGCAGTGCTAGAGATGCTAGCGGGGGGGCAGATACGCAGTATTTT. Encoded protein: CSARDASGGADTQYF.

This clonotype was seen ten or more times. This chain uses TRBV6-1 with TRBJ2-7; no firm D call. This CDR3 has 13 residues. The germline V gene has CDR1 MNHNS and CDR2 SASEGT. The V and J ends lost 2 bases and 3 bases respectively, with 8 bases between them. The CDR3 protein is CASSEMGSYEQYV. In DNA, the CDR3 is TGTGCCAGCAGTGAAATGGGCAGCTACGAGCAGTACGTC.

This clonotype was counted a few times. This rearrangement joins TRBV20-1 to TRBJ2-3; 9 nucleotides match TRBD2. The V segment lost 6 bases and the J segment 2 bases; nucleotides outside the gene matches: 9. The CDR3 extends over 15 amino acids. CDR1 is DFQATT, CDR2 SNEGSKA, per germline (reference sequence). CDR3 nucleotides: TGCAGTGCCCTGCTTCTAGCGGGGATCACAGATACGCAGTATTTT. Translated: CSALLLAGITDTQYF.

This clonotype is a singleton in its sample. The gene calls are TRBV2 and TRBJ2-7; D may correspond to TRBD1 or TRBD2 (5 bases each). The CDR3 runs 13 residues. V was shortened by 6 bases and J by 6 bases, with 15 bases between the two germline ends. The germline CDR1 and CDR2 sequences are SNHLY and FYNNEI. CDR3 in amino acids: CASSGVVGGEQYF. CDR3 DNA sequence: TGTGCCAGCAGCGGGGTGGTTGGGGGCGAGCAGTACTTC.

There are many counts of this clonotype. The CDR3: CASSPMGTSLQYF. The CDR3 coding sequence is TGTGCCAGCAGCCCAATGGGGACTAGCTTGCAGTACTTC. The chain links TRBV7-2 to TRBJ2-5; 9 bases are shared with TRBD2. The CDR3 totals 13 residues. After removal of 5 bases from V and 11 bases from J, the junction contained 9 bases not matched to a gene. Germline CDR1 is SGHTA and CDR2 is FQGNSA.

This clonotype was seen a handful of times. The gene calls are TRBV25-1 and TRBJ1-1; D call uncertain. CDR1 is MGHDK, CDR2 SYGVNS, per germline. The CDR3 has 15 amino acids. V was shortened by 4 bases and J by 1 base, with 13 bases between the two germline ends. The CDR3 bases are TGTGCCAGCAGTGGGCCCGATTTCCCGAACACTGAAGCTTTCTTT. It is translated as CASSGPDFPNTEAFF.

Many counts were recorded for this clonotype. The chain joins TRBV7-9 to TRBJ2-1, with a tentative D call TRBD2 (5 bases). Trimming took 1 base from V and 0 from J, leaving 10 bases between them. Germline assignment: CDR1 SEHNR and CDR2 FQNEAQ (reference sequence). CDR3 length: 16 residues. CDR3 residues: CASSLDRGSSYNEQFF. In DNA form, the CDR3 reads TGTGCCAGCAGCTTAGACCGGGGTAGCTCCTACAATGAGCAGTTCTTC.

This clonotype has just a few counts. V usage is TRBV28 and J usage is TRBJ2-2; D not resolved. Germline V gene lookup returns CDR1 MDHEN and CDR2 SYDVKM. The CDR3 extends over 13 amino acids. V was trimmed by 6 bases and J by 6 bases, leaving 11 bases between them. The DNA of the CDR3 is TGTGCCAGCAGCCCCTGGATGGCCGGGGAGCTGTTTTTT. This sequence encodes CASSPWMAGELFF.

There are many counts of this clonotype. The J gene is TRBJ2-3, the V gene TRBV5-4; 8 positions agree with TRBD1. The V gene end was trimmed by 3 bases and the J gene end by 0 bases; junction bases not matched to a gene: 6. The CDR3 is made up of 16 amino acids. CDR1 and CDR2 (germline): SGHNT, YYREEE (reference sequence). The CDR3 sequence: CASSSGTGPSTDTQYF. The CDR3 DNA follows: TGTGCCAGCAGCTCCGGGACAGGCCCTAGCACAGATACGCAGTATTTT.

This clonotype has just a few counts. The chain has TRBV7-8 and TRBJ2-7; D might be TRBD1 or TRBD2, each matching 5 bases. V was pared by 5 bases and J by 6 bases, with 23 bases between. The CDR3 covers 16 residues. Looked up from germline, CDR1 is SGHVS and CDR2 is FQNEAQ. The CDR3 spells CASSNTPAQGRAEQYV. CDR3 DNA sequence: TGTGCCAGCAGCAACACACCCGCGCAGGGACGGGCCGAGCAGTACGTC.

The V gene is TRBV27, the J gene TRBJ1-5; 9 positions match TRBD1. This CDR3 contains 15 residues. Trimming removed 5 bases from V and 8 bases from J; junction bases left unmatched: 10. The V gene's germline CDR1 is MNHEY and CDR2 SMNVEV (reference sequence). CDR3 sequence (DNA): TGTGCCAGCAGTGGGACAGGGTCCGCTTTAAAGCCCCAGCATTTT. This gives the protein CASSGTGSALKPQHF.

This clonotype was seen many times. The chain couples TRBV7-9 to TRBJ2-5; D remains unclear. Trimming cost V 1 base and J 5 bases, with 14 bases left between them. This CDR3 has 15 amino acids. The germline CDR1 and CDR2 sequences are SEHNR and FQNEAQ (reference sequence). Here the CDR3 DNA reads TGTGCCAGCAGCTTAGTTCCCAGTTCTGGGGAGACCCAGTACTTC. It translates to CASSLVPSSGETQYF.

This clonotype occurred many times. J is TRBJ2-7 and V is TRBV7-2, with D perhaps TRBD2 (6 bases). The CDR3 is made up of 14 amino acids. Trimming shortened V by 5 bases and J by 3 bases, and 14 bases separated the two germline ends. CDR1 and CDR2 (germline): SGHTA, FQGNSA. The CDR3, as DNA: TGTGCCAGCAGCCCGGGAGACGGGTACTACGAGCAGTACTTC. Its translation is CASSPGDGYYEQYF. Full variable domain (missing parts from reference TRBV7-2 and TRBJ2-7): GAGVSQSPSNKVTEKGKDVELRCDPISGHTALYWYRQSLGQGLEFLIYFQGNSAPDKSGLPSDRFSAERTGGSVSTLTIQRTQQEDSAVYLCASSPGDGYYEQYFGPGTRLTVT.

A few counts support this clonotype. The chain links TRBV29-1 to TRBJ2-5; 10 nucleotides align to TRBD2. The V gene's germline CDR1 is SQVTM and CDR2 ANQGSEA. This CDR3 has 13 amino acids. V gave up 7 bases and J gave up 4 bases; unmatched junction bases: 6. In DNA form, the CDR3 reads TGCAGCGCCACTAGCGGGGTTACAGAGACCCAGTACTTC. Its translation is CSATSGVTETQYF.

The chain is built from TRBV5-1 and TRBJ2-7; no clear D gene. Per germline, CDR1 SGHRS and CDR2 YFSETQ. This CDR3 contains 14 residues. V lost 3 bases and J lost 0, with 10 bases in between. CDR3 coding DNA: TGCGCCAGCAGCTGGCAGCCCAGCTCCTACGAGCAGTACTTC. Protein sequence: CASSWQPSSYEQYF.

This clonotype showed up just a few times. V and J are TRBV5-1 and TRBJ2-2; no clear D. The germline V gene has CDR1 SGHRS and CDR2 YFSETQ. CDR3 length: 13 amino acids. The V and J ends lost 4 bases and 5 bases respectively, with 9 bases between them. The CDR3 DNA reads as TGCGCCAGCAGCACTAAGAAGACCGGGGAGCTGTTTTTT. Protein sequence: CASSTKKTGELFF.

This clonotype was recorded at least ten times. The V gene is TRBV20-1, the J gene TRBJ2-3; D might be TRBD1 or TRBD2, each matching 6 bases. Germline CDR1 reads DFQATT; CDR2 reads SNEGSKA (reference sequence). This CDR3 is built from 14 residues. The V gene lost 7 bases and the J gene lost 5 bases, with 19 bases spanning the gap. In DNA, the CDR3 is TGCAGTGGGGGGGCGGGTTCCCTCAAAGATACGCAGTATTTT. It yields the protein CSGGAGSLKDTQYF.